These 4 T cell receptor beta chains originate from one sample sequenced in a study of OX40 agonist ivuxolimab in advanced cancers. The library was generated by the immunoSEQ multiplex PCR assay. Here the immuneACCESS table is served through TCRdb, limited to in-frame sequences with V and J called. Missing clones are a known gap in these copies; in checked studies unresolved V genes cover under half, and the rest lacks a known reason. This sample lists about 64,000 clones; around 90% were detected once. The leading ten clones occupy 0.67% of the sample. Source: CD4+ or CD8+ T cells sorted from blood, taken in a trial of the OX40 agonist ivuxolimab. The source is an adult with an advanced solid tumor such as melanoma, head and neck, liver or kidney cancer.

The V gene is TRBV7-3, the J gene TRBJ2-1; 12 nucleotides match TRBD2. Germline V lookup: CDR1 SGHTA, CDR2 FQGTGA. The V and J ends lost 5 bases and 9 bases, in that order; junction bases with no gene match: 5. The CDR3 length is 14 residues. The CDR3 DNA is TGTGCCAGCAGCCGGACTAGCGGGAATTGTGAGCAGTTCTTC. Translated, it gives CASSRTSGNCEQFF. Together with reference TRBV7-3 and TRBJ2-1, the CDR3 gives the full variable domain: GAGVSQTPSNKVTEKGKYVELRCDPISGHTALYWYRQSLGQGPEFLIYFQGTGAADDSGLPNDRFFAVRPEGSVSTLKIQRTERGDSAVYLCASSRTSGNCEQFFGPGTRLTVL.

This clone was recorded once. The gene calls are TRBV15 and TRBJ2-1, with a possible D match to TRBD2 (7 bases). Trimming stripped 1 base from V and 10 bases from J, with 11 bases between. The V gene's germline CDR1 is LNHNV and CDR2 YYDKDF (reference sequence). The length of the CDR3 is 13 residues. CDR3 loop: CATSRAGGEEQFF. The CDR3 DNA sequence: TGTGCCACCAGCAGAGCGGGGGGCGAAGAGCAGTTCTTC.

The V gene is TRBV7-3, the J gene TRBJ2-1; TRBD2 aligns across 13 bases. The CDR3 extends over 15 amino acids. With V trimmed by 4 bases and J by 4 bases, 1 base remained unmatched. Germline V gives CDR1 SGHTA, CDR2 FQGTGA. The CDR3 reads CASSSGLAGYNEQFF. The CDR3 DNA is TGTGCCAGCAGCTCGGGACTAGCGGGATACAATGAGCAGTTCTTC.

This clone was seen once. The rearrangement joins TRBV11-1 to TRBJ2-5; 10 bases line up with TRBD2. V gave up 5 bases and J gave up 0 bases; unmatched junction bases: 6. The CDR3 consists of 16 residues. Germline V CDR1 and CDR2: SGHAT, FQDESV (reference sequence). The CDR3 loop is CASSHWLAGDQETQYF. CDR3 sequence (DNA): TGTGCCAGCAGCCACTGGCTAGCGGGGGACCAAGAGACCCAGTACTTC.